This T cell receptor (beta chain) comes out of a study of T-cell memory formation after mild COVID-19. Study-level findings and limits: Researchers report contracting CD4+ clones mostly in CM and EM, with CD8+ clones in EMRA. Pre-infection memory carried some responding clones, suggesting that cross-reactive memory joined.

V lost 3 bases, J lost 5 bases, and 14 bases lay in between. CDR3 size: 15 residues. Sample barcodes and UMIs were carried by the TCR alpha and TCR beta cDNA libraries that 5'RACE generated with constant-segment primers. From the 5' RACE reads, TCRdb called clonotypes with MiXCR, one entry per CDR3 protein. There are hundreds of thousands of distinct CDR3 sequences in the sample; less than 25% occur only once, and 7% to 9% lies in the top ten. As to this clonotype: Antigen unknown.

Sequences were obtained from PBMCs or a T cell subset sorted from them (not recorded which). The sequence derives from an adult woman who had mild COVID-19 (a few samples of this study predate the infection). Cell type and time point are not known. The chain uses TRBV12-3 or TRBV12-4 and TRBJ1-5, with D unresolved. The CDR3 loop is CASSFGSRRDQPQHF. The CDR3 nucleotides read TGTGCCAGCAGTTTCGGTAGTAGAAGAGATCAGCCCCAGCATTTT.